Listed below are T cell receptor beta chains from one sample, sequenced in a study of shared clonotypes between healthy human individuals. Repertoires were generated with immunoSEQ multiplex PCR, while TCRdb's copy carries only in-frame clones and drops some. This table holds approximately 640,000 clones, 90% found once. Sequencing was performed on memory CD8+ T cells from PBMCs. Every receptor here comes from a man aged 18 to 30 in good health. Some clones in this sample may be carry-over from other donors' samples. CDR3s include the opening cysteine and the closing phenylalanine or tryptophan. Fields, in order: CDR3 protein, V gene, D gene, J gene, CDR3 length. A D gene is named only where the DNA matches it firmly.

CDR3: CASSLGLAENTGELFF; V: TRBV28; D: TRBD2; J: TRBJ2-2; length: 16
CDR3: CASSATGTAYGYTF; V: TRBV11-2; D: TRBD1; J: TRBJ1-2; length: 14
CDR3: CASSSRVGHTSSYEQYF; V: TRBV27; D: NA; J: TRBJ2-7; length: 17
CDR3: CAISPPPRDGGLSDNQPQHF; V: TRBV10-3; D: NA; J: TRBJ1-5; length: 20
CDR3: CASSFWREDGELFF; V: TRBV28; D: TRBD2; J: TRBJ2-2; length: 14
CDR3: CASSPSSGPNSYEQYF; V: TRBV27; D: NA; J: TRBJ2-7; length: 16
CDR3: CASSLIVGEKLFF; V: TRBV7-2; D: NA; J: TRBJ1-4; length: 13
CDR3: CASSSSHGTSGRYEQYF; V: TRBV7-9; D: TRBD2; J: TRBJ2-7; length: 17
CDR3: CASSVNPQYYYGYTF; V: TRBV9; D: NA; J: TRBJ1-2; length: 15
CDR3: CASSISRDRAYNEQFF; V: TRBV9; D: TRBD1; J: TRBJ2-1; length: 16
CDR3: CASTSGTGGDTQYF; V: TRBV9; D: TRBD1; J: TRBJ2-3; length: 14
CDR3: CATSQPAGGSYEQYF; V: TRBV15; D: NA; J: TRBJ2-7; length: 15
CDR3: CASSFSSYNEQFF; V: TRBV27; D: NA; J: TRBJ2-1; length: 13
CDR3: CASSLPRTLPQGAHEQFF; V: TRBV7-2; D: TRBD1; J: TRBJ2-1; length: 18
CDR3: CASEDRGRAYEQFF; V: TRBV19; D: TRBD1; J: TRBJ2-1; length: 14
CDR3: CASSFGTEQFF; V: TRBV25-1; D: NA; J: TRBJ2-1; length: 11
CDR3: CASSRGQGAGETQYF; V: TRBV7-9; D: TRBD1; J: TRBJ2-5; length: 15
CDR3: CASSKIVFELLSGANVLTF; V: TRBV21-1; D: NA; J: TRBJ2-6; length: 19
CDR3: CASTPGLAGASTDTQYF; V: TRBV28; D: TRBD2; J: TRBJ2-3; length: 17
CDR3: CASSIGGTGGAGELFF; V: TRBV19; D: TRBD1; J: TRBJ2-2; length: 16
CDR3: CASSSAGGARNEKLFF; V: TRBV7-2; D: TRBD1; J: TRBJ1-4; length: 16
CDR3: CASSLGGRSMNTEAFF; V: TRBV6-6; D: NA; J: TRBJ1-1; length: 16
CDR3: CASNLVAVDYEQYF; V: TRBV7-9; D: NA; J: TRBJ2-7; length: 14
CDR3: CASSPGAVGSYEQYF; V: TRBV9; D: NA; J: TRBJ2-7; length: 15
CDR3: CASSQPVGTADYGYTF; V: TRBV4-1; D: TRBD1; J: TRBJ1-2; length: 16
CDR3: CASSSATGGRETQYF; V: TRBV5-4; D: TRBD1; J: TRBJ2-5; length: 15
CDR3: CASRPGGGNYGYTF; V: TRBV9; D: NA; J: TRBJ1-2; length: 14
CDR3: CASRGTGGFVHTEAFF; V: TRBV7-9; D: TRBD1; J: TRBJ1-1; length: 16
CDR3: CASRYRGNTEAFF; V: TRBV7-9; D: TRBD1; J: TRBJ1-1; length: 13
CDR3: CASSPSGDPLYEQYF; V: TRBV9; D: NA; J: TRBJ2-7; length: 15
CDR3: CASSSPGQRETQYF; V: TRBV28; D: TRBD1; J: TRBJ2-5; length: 14
CDR3: CASSVTQNNYGYTF; V: TRBV9; D: NA; J: TRBJ1-2; length: 14